The 10 T cell receptor beta chains in this list originate from one sample, sequenced in a study of blood T cell repertoires in COVID-19 (dated by TCRdb to the early 2020s). Library construction relied on the immunoSEQ multiplex PCR assay. TCRdb carries this immuneACCESS record with in-frame sequences only. Its versions omit some clonotypes, under half of them owing to an unresolved V gene in the studies checked, with the rest unexplained. Counted in this sample were about 400,000 clones; roughly 87% of them appeared once. Roughly 2% of the sample is held by the ten biggest clonotypes. Sequenced material: PBMCs or T cells enriched from blood (not recorded which). These receptors originate from a woman in her 40s with acute COVID-19.

The gene calls are TRBV7-2 and TRBJ2-1; D not certain. There are 14 residues in the CDR3. Per germline, CDR1 SGHTA and CDR2 FQGNSA. The V and J ends lost 2 bases and 3 bases respectively, with 8 bases between them. CDR3 protein: CASSLRSIYNEQFF. The CDR3 nucleotides read TGTGCCAGCAGCTTAAGAAGCATCTACAATGAGCAGTTCTTC. Drawing the rest from reference TRBV7-2 and TRBJ2-1, the complete variable domain is GAGVSQSPSNKVTEKGKDVELRCDPISGHTALYWYRQSLGQGLEFLIYFQGNSAPDKSGLPSDRFSAERTGGSVSTLTIQRTQQEDSAVYLCASSLRSIYNEQFFGPGTRLTVL.

This clone was observed once. This chain links TRBV9 with TRBJ1-4; TRBD1 agrees at 8 bases. Per germline, CDR1 SGDLS and CDR2 YYNGEE. CDR3 length equals 16 residues. J gave up 7 bases and V 4 bases, and 12 bases lay outside the gene matches. CDR3 protein: CASSIGGQGGVEKLFF. CDR3 DNA: TGTGCCAGCAGCATAGGAGGACAGGGCGGAGTTGAAAAACTGTTTTTT.

V and J are TRBV19 and TRBJ2-7; weak D call: TRBD1 (5 bases). The V end lost 4 bases, the J end lost 2 bases, and 9 bases lay between the germline ends. Germline V gene data show CDR1 as LNHDA and CDR2 as SQIVND (reference sequence). CDR3 length: 13 residues. CDR3 region: CASSKGDTYEQYF. The CDR3 nucleotides read TGTGCCAGTAGTAAAGGGGATACCTACGAGCAGTACTTC.

V usage is TRBV11-2 and J usage is TRBJ1-5; TRBD1 agrees at 7 bases. The junction had 2 bases not matched to a gene; V was cut back by 5 bases and J by 4 bases. This CDR3 has 13 amino acids. Germline CDR1 reads SGHAT; CDR2 reads FQNNGV. The DNA for the CDR3 is TGTGCCAGCAGCCAGACAGGGAATCAGCCCCAGCATTTT. As protein: CASSQTGNQPQHF. Using reference TRBV11-2 and TRBJ1-5 for the parts outside the CDR3, the full variable domain is EAGVAQSPRYKIIEKRQSVAFWCNPISGHATLYWYQQILGQGPKLLIQFQNNGVVDDSQLPKDRFSAERLKGVDSTLKIQPAKLEDSAVYLCASSQTGNQPQHFGDGTRLSIL.

This rearrangement joins TRBV7-2 to TRBJ1-3, with 7 bases that match TRBD1. Germline CDR1 is SGHTA and CDR2 is FQGNSA. The V segment lost 5 bases and the J segment 1 base; nucleotides outside the gene matches: 14. This CDR3 contains 18 residues. Here the CDR3 DNA reads TGTGCCAGCAGCCCGCCACCAATGGACAGGTATTCTGGAAACACCATATATTTT. The encoded protein is CASSPPPMDRYSGNTIYF.

The rearrangement links TRBV2 to TRBJ1-2; 11 bases map to TRBD1. The V gene's germline CDR1 is SNHLY and CDR2 FYNNEI. The CDR3 is made up of 14 amino acids. The V segment lost 7 bases and the J segment 5 bases; nucleotides outside the gene matches: 6. The CDR3: CASTEDRGPYGYTF. In DNA, the CDR3 is TGTGCCAGCACTGAGGACAGGGGGCCGTATGGCTACACCTTC.

Here the CDR3 reads CASSEQGQTGELFF. DNA of the CDR3: TGTGCCAGCAGTGAGCAGGGACAAACCGGGGAGCTGTTTTTT. V is TRBV6-4 and J is TRBJ2-2, with D possibly matching TRBD1 (6 bases). Germline CDR1 is MRHNA and CDR2 is SNTAGT. Deletions cut 3 bases from V and 5 bases from J, with 10 bases between. The CDR3 runs to 14 residues.

The chain has TRBV19 and TRBJ1-1, with 8 bases that match TRBD1. With 3 bases clipped from V and 1 base from J, the junction kept 7 bases outside the gene matches. Germline values: CDR1 LNHDA, CDR2 SQIVND (reference sequence). The CDR3 length is 16 residues. The CDR3 DNA reads TGTGCCAGTAGTATTTCCAGGGGGCTGTGGAACACTGAAGCTTTCTTT. Its translation is CASSISRGLWNTEAFF.

The V and J genes are TRBV5-1 and TRBJ1-2; 8 nucleotides align to TRBD1. The CDR3 spans 19 residues. After removal of 5 bases from V and 5 bases from J, the junction contained 23 bases not matched to a gene. Germline V gene lookup returns CDR1 SGHRS and CDR2 YFSETQ. CDR3 in DNA: TGCGCCAGCAGAGGCTCGGGAGGACAGGGACACCCCAAGGTTTATGGCTACACCTTC. Encoded protein: CASRGSGGQGHPKVYGYTF.

V gene TRBV19 combines with J gene TRBJ1-2, with TRBD1 matching over 11 bases. With V trimmed by 7 bases and J by 8 bases, 12 bases remained unmatched. Germline V gene sequence: CDR1 LNHDA, CDR2 SQIVND (reference sequence). This CDR3 region has 15 residues. CDR3 sequence (DNA): TGTGCCAGTACCCTATCGGGACAGGGGGTTTGGGGCTACACCTTC. Protein sequence: CASTLSGQGVWGYTF.